This TCR beta chain was retrieved from a study of CD4 T cells in relation to SARS-CoV-2 and coronaviruses. Method: immunoSEQ multiplex PCR; TCRdb's copy keeps in-frame clones and lacks some. The table includes about 70,000 clones, about 87% detected once. CD4+ T cells from unexposed donors were obtained before the COVID-19 pandemic (2011-2018). This TCR derives from a human donor in good health. Source material: memory CD4+ T cells from PBMCs.

The CDR3 spells CASSDTGTATDTQYF. Here the CDR3 DNA reads TGCGCCAGCAGTGACACAGGGACGGCCACAGATACGCAGTATTTT. The rearrangement links TRBV10-1 to TRBJ2-3, with TRBD1 as a possible D gene (6 bases). Trimming removed 3 bases at V and 2 bases at J, with 12 bases between. The CDR3 consists of 15 residues. Germline values: CDR1 WNHNN, CDR2 SYGVQD (reference sequence).